Below are 25 T cell receptor beta chains sequenced from a single sample in a study of cytomegalovirus exposure and HLA in healthy donors. Primers included in the PCR were 60 Vbeta and 13 Jbeta primers. Repertoires were generated with immunoSEQ multiplex PCR, while TCRdb's copy carries only in-frame clones and drops some. The data contain some 150,000 clones, around 86% of them singletons. Input material: PBMCs. These receptors were taken from a woman in her 30s in good health and CMV-seronegative.

This clone was counted once. The V gene is TRBV9, the J gene TRBJ2-2; 9 bases map to TRBD2. The CDR3 has 16 residues. Trimming at V came to 0 bases and at J to 5 bases, leaving 5 bases not matched to a gene. Germline CDR1 and CDR2: SGDLS and YYNGEE. As DNA, the CDR3 is TGTGCCAGCAGCGTAGTAGCGGGGGTGAAGACCGGGGAGCTGTTTTTT. Protein sequence: CASSVVAGVKTGELFF.

As for this clone: Other DNA variants within this sample encode the same CDR3. J is TRBJ1-4 and V is TRBV2; possible D gene TRBD1, 6 bases. CDR3 size: 12 residues. Germline CDR1 reads SNHLY; CDR2 reads FYNNEI. With 3 bases removed from V and 7 bases from J, the gap between germline ends came to 6 bases. For the CDR3, the DNA is TGTGCCAGCAGTGACAGGGGTGAAAAACTGTTTTTT. This encodes CASSDRGEKLFF.

This clone showed up just once. The CDR3 sequence: CASSGTSTYTDTQYF. The DNA for the CDR3 is TGTGCCAGCAGCGGGACTAGCACGTACACAGATACGCAGTATTTT. The chain has TRBV14 and TRBJ2-3; TRBD2 matches 9 bases. The ends lost 5 bases at V and 2 bases at J; junction bases unmatched: 5. CDR3 length: 15 amino acids. The V gene's germline CDR1 is SGHDN and CDR2 FVKESK.

The J gene is TRBJ2-7, the V gene TRBV7-9; the D is unclear. The CDR3 sequence is 12 residues long. Germline CDR1 SEHNR, CDR2 FQNEAQ (reference sequence). The V and J ends lost 2 bases and 4 bases respectively, with 6 bases between them. The CDR3 region is CASSLLGYEQYF. CDR3 nucleotides: TGTGCCAGCAGCTTACTCGGTTACGAGCAGTACTTC.

This clone was detected only once. The sample holds other DNA sequences that translate to the same CDR3. The chain employs TRBV6-1 and TRBJ1-4; D is unresolved. The CDR3 covers 17 residues. V was cut by 3 bases and J by 3 bases, with 17 bases left in between. Germline V gene sequence: CDR1 MNHNS, CDR2 SASEGT. CDR3 sequence: CASSEEWGGGPNEKLFF. The CDR3 nucleotides read TGTGCCAGCAGTGAGGAATGGGGTGGAGGACCTAATGAAAAACTGTTTTTT.

In DNA, the CDR3 is TGTGCCAGCAGCCCCAGGCGGGGGGGCCTATATGAGCAGTTCTTC. Translation gives CASSPRRGGLYEQFF. The chain joins TRBV5-8 to TRBJ2-1; 9 nucleotides line up with TRBD2. Per germline, CDR1 SGHTS and CDR2 YDEGEE. The CDR3 is made up of 15 amino acids. V shed 4 bases and J 8 bases; nucleotides not matched to a gene: 10.

A note on this clone: In the same sample, other DNA sequences code for this CDR3. The chain couples TRBV27 to TRBJ2-7, with 7 bases lining up with TRBD2. The V and J ends lost 6 bases and 3 bases, in that order; junction bases with no gene match: 14. The CDR3 is made up of 16 amino acids. Germline assignment: CDR1 MNHEY and CDR2 SMNVEV (reference sequence). The CDR3 here is CASSLTRLAAYYEQYF. CDR3 in DNA: TGTGCCAGCAGCTTAACTAGGCTAGCGGCGTACTACGAGCAGTACTTC.

The V call is TRBV19, the J call TRBJ2-1; a weak D match, TRBD1 (6 bases). CDR3 length: 18 amino acids. Germline V gene data show CDR1 as LNHDA and CDR2 as SQIVND (reference sequence). The V gene lost 3 bases and the J gene lost 2 bases, with 20 bases spanning the gap. CDR3 residues: CASSMSGHRVAPYNEQFF. Written as DNA, the CDR3 is TGTGCCAGTAGTATGTCGGGCCACAGGGTCGCTCCCTACAATGAGCAGTTCTTC. The whole variable domain, remainder taken from reference TRBV19 and TRBJ2-1, is DGGITQSPKYLFRKEGQNVTLSCEQNLNHDAMYWYRQDPGQGLRLIYYSQIVNDFQKGDIAEGYSVSREKKESFPLTVTSAQKNPTAFYLCASSMSGHRVAPYNEQFFGPGTRLTVL.

The V gene is TRBV6-5, the J gene TRBJ2-3, with a weak D call TRBD1 (5 bases). The CDR3 is made up of 15 amino acids. From germline, CDR1 is MNHEY and CDR2 SVGAGI. Trimming cost V 0 bases and J 4 bases, with 11 bases left between them. CDR3 sequence reads: CASSYSTGRADTQYF. In nucleotides, the CDR3 is TGTGCCAGCAGTTACTCGACCGGCAGGGCAGATACGCAGTATTTT.

The chain combines TRBV10-2 with TRBJ2-1, with TRBD2 matching 7 bases. J lost 1 base, V lost 4 bases, and 1 base had no gene match. CDR1 is WSHSY, CDR2 SAAADI, per germline. The CDR3 length is 14 residues. CDR3 nucleotide sequence: TGCGCCAGCAGTGTAGCGGGTTCCTACAATGAGCAGTTCTTC. Its protein is CASSVAGSYNEQFF.

About this clone: In the same sample, other DNA sequences code for this CDR3. V and J are TRBV18 and TRBJ2-7; D unresolved. The germline V and J ends were trimmed by 3 bases and 0 bases, with 9 bases remaining between them. The CDR3 totals 14 residues. Germline values: CDR1 KGHSH, CDR2 LQKENI. The CDR3 nucleotides read TGTGCCAGCTCACCCGGTGAGAGCTCCTACGAGCAGTACTTC. This codes for CASSPGESSYEQYF.

This clone was seen a handful of times. The V gene is TRBV5-6, the J gene TRBJ2-4; maybe TRBD1 (5 bases). CDR1 and CDR2 from the germline V gene are SGHDT and YYEEEE. V dropped 2 bases and J dropped 0 bases, with 9 bases sitting between them. The length of the CDR3 is 15 residues. This CDR3 reads CASSFGAVAKNIQYF. DNA of the CDR3: TGTGCCAGCAGCTTTGGGGCTGTAGCCAAAAACATTCAGTACTTC.

The chain employs TRBV9 and TRBJ1-1, with D perhaps matching TRBD1 (5 bases). The CDR3 is 15 amino acids. Trimming removed 0 bases at V and 5 bases at J, with 14 bases between. Germline V gene data show CDR1 as SGDLS and CDR2 as YYNGEE. In DNA form, the CDR3 reads TGTGCCAGCAGCGTAGGGGTCGGGGGAGGGACTGAAGCTTTCTTT. Its protein is CASSVGVGGGTEAFF.

The chain is built from TRBV30 and TRBJ1-1; D remains unclear. Per the germline V gene, CDR1 is GTSNPN and CDR2 is SVGIG (reference sequence). The CDR3 has 13 residues. Trimming removed 0 bases at V and 0 bases at J, with 5 bases between. The CDR3 region has the DNA TGTGCCTGGAGTGTACAAATGAACACTGAAGCTTTCTTT. As protein: CAWSVQMNTEAFF.

The chain employs TRBV5-1 and TRBJ2-5, with D perhaps TRBD1 (6 bases). V lost 4 bases and J 0 bases, leaving 10 bases between the germline ends. Germline lookup yields CDR1 SGHRS and CDR2 YFSETQ. The length of the CDR3 is 14 residues. The chain's CDR3 is CASSKRDNQETQYF. The CDR3 DNA reads as TGCGCCAGCAGCAAACGGGACAACCAAGAGACCCAGTACTTC.

J is TRBJ2-7 and V is TRBV6-5, with 10 bases identical to TRBD2. The ends lost 6 bases at V and 3 bases at J; junction bases unmatched: 2. The CDR3 is made up of 13 amino acids. In germline, CDR1 is MNHEY, CDR2 SVGAGI. The DNA for the CDR3 is TGTGCCAGCAGAGTAGCGGGGGGCTACGAGCAGTACTTC. It encodes CASRVAGGYEQYF.

This clone was found a few times. This rearrangement joins TRBV18 to TRBJ2-3; a possible D gene is TRBD2 (5 bases). The V end lost 6 bases, the J end lost 0 bases, and 13 bases lay between the germline ends. The V gene's germline CDR1 is KGHSH and CDR2 LQKENI. CDR3 length: 15 amino acids. This chain's CDR3 is CASSLGADSTDTQYF. In DNA form, the CDR3 reads TGTGCCAGCTCCCTAGGAGCGGACAGCACAGATACGCAGTATTTT.

This clone was counted a few times. The chain uses TRBV6-6 and TRBJ1-1, with D possibly being TRBD1 (5 bases). There are 16 residues in the CDR3. Germline CDR1 is MNHNY and CDR2 is SVGAGI (reference sequence). V was pared by 7 bases and J by 1 base, with 19 bases between. CDR3 region: CASTGGFVTANTEAFF. DNA of the CDR3: TGTGCCAGCACGGGGGGTTTTGTAACGGCGAACACTGAAGCTTTCTTT.

V is TRBV19 and J is TRBJ2-2; D is ambiguous. The germline gives CDR1 LNHDA, CDR2 SQIVND (reference sequence). The ends were cut back, 7 bases at V and 2 bases at J, with 14 bases in the middle. The CDR3 is made up of 15 amino acids. CDR3 region: CASTAFATNTGELFF. In DNA, the CDR3 is TGTGCCAGTACCGCCTTCGCGACAAACACCGGGGAGCTGTTTTTT.

This clone has only one observation. The chain employs TRBV5-1 and TRBJ2-5, with D possibly being TRBD1 (6 bases). CDR1 SGHRS and CDR2 YFSETQ come from the germline V gene. The CDR3 extends over 18 amino acids. V was shortened by 3 bases and J by 5 bases, with 26 bases between the two germline ends. DNA of the CDR3: TGCGCCAGCAGCTCCCCAAGTCCCAGACAGGCCTTAGGGGAGACCCAGTACTTC. This gives the protein CASSSPSPRQALGETQYF.

This clone occurred a few times. The genes are TRBV27 and TRBJ1-2; D uncertain. Per the germline V gene, CDR1 is MNHEY and CDR2 is SMNVEV (reference sequence). Trimming left V 3 bases short and J 4 bases short, with 15 bases between. The CDR3 sequence is 15 residues long. In nucleotides, the CDR3 is TGTGCCAGCAGTTTCCGAGCGGCGCCTACCTATGGCTACACCTTC. Amino acids: CASSFRAAPTYGYTF.

This clone was seen a single time. The rearrangement uses TRBV19 and TRBJ1-3; 11 bases agree with TRBD1. CDR1 and CDR2 from the germline V gene are LNHDA and SQIVND (reference sequence). The CDR3 covers 19 residues. The J segment lost 1 base and the V segment lost 3 bases, leaving 11 bases of the junction unmatched. CDR3 nucleotide sequence: TGTGCCAGTAGTATTTTTCGGACAGGGGGCGAACGATCTGGAAACACCATATATTTT. This sequence encodes CASSIFRTGGERSGNTIYF.

The chain joins TRBV7-2 to TRBJ1-2; TRBD1 matches 8 bases. Trimming took 4 bases from V and 3 from J; bases not matched to a gene: 10. The CDR3 sequence is 16 residues long. In germline, CDR1 is SGHTA, CDR2 FQGNSA. For the CDR3, the DNA is TGTGCCAGCAGCTGGATGACAGGGGCGTCGGACTATGGCTACACCTTC. Protein: CASSWMTGASDYGYTF.

This sequence joins TRBV5-1 and TRBJ1-6; 7 bases are shared with TRBD1. The J segment lost 5 bases and the V segment lost 4 bases, leaving 9 bases of the junction unmatched. CDR3 size: 16 residues. Germline values: CDR1 SGHRS, CDR2 YFSETQ. CDR3 loop: CASSNPHRGNNSPLHF. The CDR3 DNA reads TGCGCCAGCAGCAATCCCCACAGGGGAAATAATTCACCCCTCCACTTT.

This chain uses TRBV19 with TRBJ1-2, with 8 bases lining up with TRBD1. The junction had 7 bases not matched to a gene; V was cut back by 3 bases and J by 4 bases. The CDR3 length is 15 residues. CDR1 LNHDA and CDR2 SQIVND come from the germline V gene (reference sequence). The CDR3 loop is CASSISGGAGYGYTF. The DNA of the CDR3 is TGTGCCAGTAGTATTTCAGGGGGCGCGGGCTATGGCTACACCTTC.